The present T cell receptor (beta chain) was sequenced within a study of HIV-infected patients and healthy controls. This clonotype was seen more than once but under ten times. TCRdb passed the 5' RACE reads through MiXCR, listing each CDR3 protein once. This sample yields tens of thousands of distinct CDR3 sequences, of which 16% are seen a single time; approximately 5% belongs to the top ten. CDR3 length: 12 amino acids. Germline V CDR1 and CDR2: MGHRA, YSYEKL. V gave up 4 bases and J gave up 10 bases, with 13 bases separating them. V and J are TRBV4-1 and TRBJ1-2, with D possibly being TRBD1 (5 bases). The sequencing input was CD4+ T cells from blood. This TCR was sampled from a human donor in good health. CDR3 sequence reads: CASSRLGQSYTF. The CDR3 nucleotides are TGCGCCAGCAGCCGATTGGGGCAGTCCTACACCTTC.